This T cell receptor (beta chain) was observed in a study of blood T cell repertoires in COVID-19. Germline CDR1 and CDR2: SGHRS and YFSETQ. V shed 3 bases and J shed 9 bases, with 10 bases lying between them. The CDR3 has 12 residues. Repertoires were generated with immunoSEQ multiplex PCR, while TCRdb's copy carries only in-frame clones and drops some. The sample has about 140,000 clones, 88% seen once. The specimen sequenced was peripheral blood. This clonotype was sampled from a human donor with COVID-19, enrolled during active disease. The donor label of this sample is uncertain. The rearrangement joins TRBV5-1 to TRBJ2-1; D remains ambiguous. CDR3 in DNA: TGCGCCAGCAGCTCCCAGGCTCGTGAGCAGTTCTTC. This sequence encodes CASSSQAREQFF.